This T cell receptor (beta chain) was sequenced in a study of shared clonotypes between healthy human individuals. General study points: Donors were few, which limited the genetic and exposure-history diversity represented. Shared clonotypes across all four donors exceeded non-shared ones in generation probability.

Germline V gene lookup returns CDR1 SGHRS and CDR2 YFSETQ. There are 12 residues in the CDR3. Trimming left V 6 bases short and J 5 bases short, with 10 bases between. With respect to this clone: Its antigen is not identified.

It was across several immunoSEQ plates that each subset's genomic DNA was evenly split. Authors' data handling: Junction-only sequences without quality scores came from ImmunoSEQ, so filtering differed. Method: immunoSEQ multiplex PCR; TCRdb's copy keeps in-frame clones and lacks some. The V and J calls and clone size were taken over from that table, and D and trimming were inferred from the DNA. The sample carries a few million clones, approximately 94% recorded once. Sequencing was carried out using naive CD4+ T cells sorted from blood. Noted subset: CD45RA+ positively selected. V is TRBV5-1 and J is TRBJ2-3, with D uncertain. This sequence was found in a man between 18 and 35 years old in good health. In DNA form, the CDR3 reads TGCGCCAGCATGGTATCTGGAGATACGCAGTATTTT. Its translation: CASMVSGDTQYF.